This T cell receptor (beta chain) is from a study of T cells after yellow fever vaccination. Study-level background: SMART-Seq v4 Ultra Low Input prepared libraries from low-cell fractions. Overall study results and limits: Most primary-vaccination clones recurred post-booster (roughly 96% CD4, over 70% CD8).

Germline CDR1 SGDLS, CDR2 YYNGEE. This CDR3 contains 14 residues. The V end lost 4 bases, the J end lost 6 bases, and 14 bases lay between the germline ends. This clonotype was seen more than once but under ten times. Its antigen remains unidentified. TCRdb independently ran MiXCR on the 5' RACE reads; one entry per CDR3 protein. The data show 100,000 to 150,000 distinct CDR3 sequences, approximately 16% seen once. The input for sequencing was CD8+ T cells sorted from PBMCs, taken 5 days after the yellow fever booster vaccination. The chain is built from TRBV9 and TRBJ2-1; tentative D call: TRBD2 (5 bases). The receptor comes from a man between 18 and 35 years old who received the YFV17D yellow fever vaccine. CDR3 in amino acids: CASSFGDSVNEQFF. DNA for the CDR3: TGTGCCAGCAGCTTTGGGGATAGCGTCAATGAGCAGTTCTTC.